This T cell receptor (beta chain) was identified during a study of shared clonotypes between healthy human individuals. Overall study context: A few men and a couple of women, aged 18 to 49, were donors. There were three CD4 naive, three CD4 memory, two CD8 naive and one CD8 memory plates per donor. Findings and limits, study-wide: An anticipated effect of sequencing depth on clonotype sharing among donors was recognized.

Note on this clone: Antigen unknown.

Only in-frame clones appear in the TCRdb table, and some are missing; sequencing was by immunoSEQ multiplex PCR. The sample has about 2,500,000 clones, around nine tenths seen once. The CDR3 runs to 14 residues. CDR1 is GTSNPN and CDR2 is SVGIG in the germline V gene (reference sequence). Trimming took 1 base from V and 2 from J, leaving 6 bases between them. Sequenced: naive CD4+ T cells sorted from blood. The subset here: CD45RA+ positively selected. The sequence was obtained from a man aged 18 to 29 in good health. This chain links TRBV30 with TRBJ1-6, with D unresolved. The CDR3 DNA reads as TGTGCCTGGAGTGAAAGTCCCTATAATTCACCCCTCCACTTT. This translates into CAWSESPYNSPLHF.